This T cell receptor beta chain was captured by sequencing in a study of cytomegalovirus exposure and HLA in healthy donors (dated by TCRdb to 2016 to 2017). With respect to the entire study: An earlier analysis of 587 of the donors reported roughly 300 Gb of sequence data and 117 million unique TCR beta sequences obtained from 150 million to 200 million T cells. Rather than drawing on any new phenotypic data, the later analysis identified candidate immune exposures from TCR beta sequences and the way those sequences occurred across donors. Typing coverage varied by locus: 629-630 donors for A, B, C, DRB1 and DQB1; more than 500 for DQA1; over 600 for DPA1; approximately 490 for DPB1. Genome-wide SNP genotypes for about 60% of the roughly 700 donors were used in a later genetic analysis, which treated that subset as a discovery cohort. An early release covering about 600 HLA-typed donors comprised about 290 gigabases of sequencing data and roughly 86 million unique TCR sequences. Every discovery cohort repertoire had been produced on one sequencing platform. An earlier analysis of approximately 500 of the donors applied high-throughput TCR beta sequencing to assess whether each TCR beta V gene segment acted as functional or pseudogenic. Of the 300 to 450 genotyped donors, approximately 83% fell in the genetic ancestry cluster associated with self-reported Caucasian donors. A later analysis re-analyzed previously published TCR beta repertoires from about 730 donors and added high-resolution HLA genotyping to study TCR occurrence patterns. Across approximately 400 genotyped donors of the cohort, an average of about 220,000 unique TCR beta nucleotide sequences per donor were sequenced, and 15% to 20% of those sequences were non-productive. To predict cytomegalovirus infection status, the study combined high-throughput TCR immunosequencing, statistical association of individual TCRs with disease status, and machine learning. In addition to the first cohort of approximately 650 subjects, a separate validation cohort of approximately 130 different subjects was used. The study used immunosequencing to profile the T cell repertoires of 600 to 850 subjects and linked those repertoires to cytomegalovirus serostatus. Donor age, sex, ethnicity and CMV serostatus were compiled together with the repertoire data. Class I and class II HLA loci were covered by the typing at four-digit resolution. Because of strong linkage in the cohort, roughly five DR-DQ haplotypes were treated as single units for association and clustering. The study was designed to test whether signatures of past pathogen exposure could be identified by cataloging public T cell receptors. Results and caveats for the whole study, not just this receptor: In a later analysis, most CMV-associated TCR beta chains were found to appear HLA-restricted, with HLA associations seemingly driven largely by CMV exposure. Seventeen rarely observed V segments, including chromosome 9 orphons, were excluded from the earlier analysis of approximately 600 of the donors because counts were too low. In an earlier analysis of about 600 of the donors, most TCR beta V segments appeared in productive rearrangements about 87% or about 30% of the time, broadly matching IMGT annotations. In both the original and validation cohorts, the classifier was reported to diagnose cytomegalovirus status with high specificity and sensitivity. A cluster of highly shared sequence variants was judged likely to represent a technical artifact of the sequencing pipeline. When HLA alleles, especially DR and DQ, strongly co-occurred, attributing TCR associations to individual alleles was difficult. It was suggested by the authors that the approach could potentially be generalized to other disease states and immunological phenotypes. Only TCR beta chains were sequenced in this cohort, and the absence of alpha or paired-chain data limited detectable features. In a later genetic analysis, a missense DCLRE1C variant was associated with V-gene and J-gene trimming of TCR beta chains, and the association was replicated in an independent cohort. Compared with equally common non-associated chains, HLA-associated TCR beta chains in a later analysis were more clonally expanded and had lower generation probabilities. In a later analysis, several top co-occurrence clusters were reported to appear linked to parvovirus B19, influenza, CMV and Epstein-Barr virus. A further reported finding was that TCR beta sequences accurately predicted the HLA-A and HLA-B alleles for most subjects in the first cohort. The study listed 164 TCR beta chains as associated with cytomegalovirus. Most TCR sequences were observed very rarely across donors, whereas some public TCRs were present in many individuals. The presence/absence analyses assumed that sequencing depth was roughly uniform across donors, and that assumption may not be true. Because some donors lacked HLA typing at each locus, the association tests relied only on the typed subset. Correlated functional status among segregating V segments might be attributable to linkage disequilibrium, but an unknown experimental factor could not be ruled out. In a later genetic analysis, fewer N-insertions in productive TCRs were reported among donors in an Asian-associated ancestry cluster than the roughly 670-donor mean. In a later analysis, over 15,000 TCR beta sequences were associated with specific HLA alleles at a false discovery rate of 0.05. The only immune exposure information available for the cohort was CMV serostatus. A few of the identified cytomegalovirus-associated TCR beta chains were confirmed in vitro to be specific for cytomegalovirus antigens. According to a later analysis, TCR association rates differed among HLA loci, with DRB1 alleles showing the most associated TCRs and HLA-C alleles showing the fewest.

The library came from the immunoSEQ multiplex PCR assay. For the multiplex PCR, a mixture combining 60 forward primers for TCR Vbeta segments and 13 reverse primers for TCR Jbeta segments was used. The CDR3 region of rearranged TCR beta genes was amplified from genomic DNA with a multiplex PCR assay. The Illumina HiSeq System was used to sequence the amplified TCR beta libraries as 87-base-pair reads. The paper's data handling went like this. A later analysis counted around 72 million unique TCR beta chains across the 670 or so repertoires, and some 12 million of these chains were shared by at least two donors. A nearest-neighbor algorithm error-corrected the raw reads and collapsed the reads into unique sequences, merging closely related sequences to remove PCR and sequencing errors. Alignment of CDR3 sequences to IMGT reference sequences was used to assign V, D and J gene segments. For a sequence to be retained, at least a six-nucleotide match to both a V gene segment and a J gene segment was required. A rearrangement counted as productive if the CDR3 had no stop codons and remained in frame with V and J, and every other rearrangement counted as non-productive. Following IMGT convention, CDR3 was defined as the stretch from the second conserved V-encoded cysteine to the conserved J-encoded phenylalanine. The earlier analysis of about 610 of the donors excluded any sequence lacking an unambiguous match to a single V gene segment. An earlier analysis of 550 to 650 of the donors classified V segments as functional when productive rearrangements were above 56.7% and as segregating when the standard deviation between donors was above 5%. A statistical classification framework was built to diagnose cytomegalovirus status from the catalog of TCR beta chain sequences. A later analysis assigned V and J genes by comparing TCR nucleotide sequences with IMGT/GENE-DB human TR gene sequences. In a later analysis, CDR3 sequences and most-parsimonious VDJ recombination scenarios were assigned using the TCRdist pipeline. In a later analysis, each TCR beta chain was defined by its CDR3 amino acid sequence together with its V-gene family, and reads lacking a unique V-gene family were excluded. In a later analysis, a few hundred highly shared, low-generation-probability nucleotide sequences were removed to address suspected cross-contamination and a sequencing artifact. A later analysis calculated a clonal expansion index for each public chain from normalized within-repertoire ranks of inferred template counts. In a later analysis, generation probabilities were computed using a VDJ recombination model fitted to out-of-frame rearrangements, and the results were checked against IGoR. Hypergeometric tests were used in a later analysis to score TCR-TCR, TCR-HLA and TCR-CMV co-occurrence, with a repertoire-size bias correction applied to the TCR pairs. A later analysis estimated false discovery rates by permuting HLA or CMV assignments 20 times. A later analysis grouped co-occurring TCRs with DBSCAN, adding TCRdist sequence similarity when clustering within HLA-allele-positive subsets. Co-occurrence clustering excluded repertoires with fewer than 30,000 or more than 120,000 public chains, plus five with anomalous nucleotide sharing. Here the immuneACCESS table is served through TCRdb, limited to in-frame sequences with V and J called. Missing clones are a known gap in these copies; in checked studies unresolved V genes cover under half, and the rest lacks a known reason. The DNA gave D and trimming, while V, J and clone size come from that table. This sample's records show tens of thousands of clones. The top ten hold 10% to 15% of the sample.

As for this clone: No antigen is known for it.

The cohort comprised several hundred healthy bone marrow donors. At the time of sampling, every cohort member was nominally healthy, though immune exposures that went unrecorded were likely present. The donor tested CMV seropositive, placing the donor among the roughly 270 seropositive members of the cohort. A peripheral blood sample was collected from each donor, and TCR beta sequencing was performed on peripheral blood mononuclear cells. Genomic DNA extraction from the blood cell samples was performed with the Qiagen DNeasy Blood Extraction Kit. This sequence originates from a woman aged 25-40 years in good health and CMV-seropositive. The specimen was PBMCs.

At the DNA level, the sequence is TGTGCCAGCAGTGGGCCGGGCGGAGGACAAGAGACCCAGTACTTC. This gives the protein CASSGPGGGQETQYF. This chain is built from TRBV2 and TRBJ2-5; the D gene is possibly TRBD2, with 5 bases matching. The CDR3 spans 15 residues, from the cysteine through the phenylalanine. The read is trimmed to its CDR3 DNA, 45 bases read in frame from base 1. According to the germline V gene, CDR1 reads SNHLY and CDR2 reads FYNNEI. V is shortened by 4 bases, J by 2 bases, and the region joining them spans 14 bases.